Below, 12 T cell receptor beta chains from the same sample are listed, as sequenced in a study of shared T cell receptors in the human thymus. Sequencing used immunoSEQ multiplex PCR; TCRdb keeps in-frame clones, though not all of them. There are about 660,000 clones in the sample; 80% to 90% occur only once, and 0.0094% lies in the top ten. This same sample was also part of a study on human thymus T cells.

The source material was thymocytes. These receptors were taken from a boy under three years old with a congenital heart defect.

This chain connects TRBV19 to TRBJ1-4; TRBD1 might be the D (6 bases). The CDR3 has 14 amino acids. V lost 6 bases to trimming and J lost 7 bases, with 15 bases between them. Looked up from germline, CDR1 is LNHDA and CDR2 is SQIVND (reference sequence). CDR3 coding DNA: TGTGCCAGTAGCGCAGGGAAAGGGGGTGAAAAACTGTTTTTT. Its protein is CASSAGKGGEKLFF.

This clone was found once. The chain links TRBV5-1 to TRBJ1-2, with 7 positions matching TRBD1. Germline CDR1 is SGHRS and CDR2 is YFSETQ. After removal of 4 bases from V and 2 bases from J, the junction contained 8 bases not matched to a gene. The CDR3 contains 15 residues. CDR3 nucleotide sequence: TGCGCCAGCAGCACTTCGACAGGGCCAAACTATGGCTACACCTTC. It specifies CASSTSTGPNYGYTF.

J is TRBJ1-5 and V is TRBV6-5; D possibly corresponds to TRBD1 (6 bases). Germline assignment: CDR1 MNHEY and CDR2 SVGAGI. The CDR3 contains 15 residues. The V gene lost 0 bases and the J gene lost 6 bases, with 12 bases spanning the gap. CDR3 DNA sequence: TGTGCCAGCAGTTACTCGGCAGGGGATCTTCAGCCCCAGCATTTT. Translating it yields CASSYSAGDLQPQHF.

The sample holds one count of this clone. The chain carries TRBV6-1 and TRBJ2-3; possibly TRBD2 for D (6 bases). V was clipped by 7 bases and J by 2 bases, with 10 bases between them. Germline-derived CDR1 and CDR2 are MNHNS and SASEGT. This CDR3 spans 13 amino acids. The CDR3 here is CASIGGTTDTQYF. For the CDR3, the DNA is TGTGCCAGCATTGGAGGGACCACAGATACGCAGTATTTT.

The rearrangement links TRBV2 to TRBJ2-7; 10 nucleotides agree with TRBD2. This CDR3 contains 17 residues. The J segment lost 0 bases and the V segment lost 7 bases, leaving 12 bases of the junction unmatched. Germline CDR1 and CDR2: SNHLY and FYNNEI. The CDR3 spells CASIERKTSGDSYEQYF. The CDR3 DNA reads TGTGCCAGCATAGAACGGAAAACTAGCGGGGACTCCTACGAGCAGTACTTC.

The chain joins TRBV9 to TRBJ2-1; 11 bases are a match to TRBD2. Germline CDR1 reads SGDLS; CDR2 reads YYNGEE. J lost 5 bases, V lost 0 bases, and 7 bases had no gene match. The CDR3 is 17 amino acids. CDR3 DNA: TGTGCCAGCAGCGTAGGCCCCACTAGCGGGAGCGACAATGAGCAGTTCTTC. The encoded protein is CASSVGPTSGSDNEQFF.

CDR3 residues: CASSLDRAERANEKLFF. The DNA for the CDR3 is TGCGCCAGCAGCTTGGACAGGGCCGAGAGGGCTAATGAAAAACTGTTTTTT. V usage is TRBV5-1 and J usage is TRBJ1-4, with D perhaps TRBD1 (6 bases). Trimming removed 0 bases at V and 3 bases at J, with 15 bases between. The CDR3 sequence is 17 residues long. Germline V CDR1 and CDR2: SGHRS, YFSETQ.

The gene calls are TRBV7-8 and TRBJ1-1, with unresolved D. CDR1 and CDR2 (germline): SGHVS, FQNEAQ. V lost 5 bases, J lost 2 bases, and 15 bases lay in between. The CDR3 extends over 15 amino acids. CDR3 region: CASSLGGPANTEAFF. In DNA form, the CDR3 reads TGTGCCAGCAGCCTAGGAGGGCCGGCTAACACTGAAGCTTTCTTT.

The CDR3 region has the DNA TGTGCCAGCAGTTTATACAGGGTGGCCACTGAAGCTTTCTTT. Amino acid sequence: CASSLYRVATEAFF. The J gene is TRBJ1-1, the V gene TRBV28; D possibly corresponds to TRBD1 (6 bases). V dropped 1 base and J dropped 4 bases, with 10 bases sitting between them. The germline V gene has CDR1 MDHEN and CDR2 SYDVKM. The CDR3 contains 14 residues.

CDR3 sequence reads: CASSRVGGDTEAFF. The CDR3 nucleotides are TGCGCCAGCAGCCGAGTCGGGGGGGACACTGAAGCTTTCTTT. The gene calls are TRBV4-1 and TRBJ1-1; weak D call: TRBD1 (5 bases). The CDR3 is 14 residues long. V was shortened by 4 bases and J by 3 bases, with 12 bases between the two germline ends. CDR1 is MGHRA and CDR2 is YSYEKL in the germline V gene.

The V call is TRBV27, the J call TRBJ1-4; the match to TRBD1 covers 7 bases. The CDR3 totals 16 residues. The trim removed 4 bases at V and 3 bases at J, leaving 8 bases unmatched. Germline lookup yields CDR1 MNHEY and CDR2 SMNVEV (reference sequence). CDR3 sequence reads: CASSSTRTGPNEKLFF. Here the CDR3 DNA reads TGTGCCAGCAGTTCGACCCGGACAGGCCCTAATGAAAAACTGTTTTTT.

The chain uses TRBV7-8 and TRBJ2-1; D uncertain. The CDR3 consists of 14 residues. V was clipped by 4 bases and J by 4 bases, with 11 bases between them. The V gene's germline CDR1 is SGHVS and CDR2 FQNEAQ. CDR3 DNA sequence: TGTGCCAGCAGCTACCTAACCTCATACAATGAGCAGTTCTTC. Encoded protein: CASSYLTSYNEQFF.